This T cell receptor beta chain was captured in a study of blood T cell repertoires in COVID-19. The wider study: In each case, the material was cDNA or gDNA derived from T cells, B-cell-depleted T cells, or PBMCs.

Produced via immunoSEQ multiplex PCR; TCRdb's table is partial and in-frame only. The table records 270,000 or so clones, more than 70% of them present only once. Participant age was roughly 18 to 100 years, and participants resided in 25 or so US areas. Participants were placed into cohorts based on the clinical history they reported. V gave up 3 bases and J gave up 3 bases, with 12 bases separating them. The germline gives CDR1 SGHTA, CDR2 FQGNSA. The CDR3 loop spans 15 amino acids. Sequencing used PBMCs or T cells enriched from blood (not recorded which). This chain uses TRBV7-2 with TRBJ2-1; weak D call: TRBD2 (6 bases). This TCR was sampled from a woman aged 40 to 55 with acute COVID-19. The CDR3 region is CASSLAGRGYNEQFF. CDR3 nucleotide sequence: TGTGCCAGCAGCTTGGCGGGAAGGGGCTACAATGAGCAGTTCTTC.